This T cell receptor (beta chain) came from a study of blood T cells in healthy people across ages. This clonotype was recorded at least ten times. Antigen: not known. Study conclusions and caveats: Long-lived and aged donors differed, with more naive CD4+ cells and higher diversity in the long-lived.

PCR was performed a second time for about 6 to 11 cycles using a sample-barcoded 5' primer and a J-beta primer mix. Using its own MiXCR run on the 5' RACE reads, TCRdb lists one record per CDR3 protein. The sample shows 630,000 or so distinct CDR3 sequences, about a third of them seen only once. The sequence derives from a woman of 80 years or more in good health. Sample: blood.

CDR3 protein: CASSLTHESGYTF. Written as DNA, the CDR3 is TGTGCCAGCAGCTTGACGCATGAAAGTGGCTACACCTTC. The chain has TRBV5-5 and TRBJ1-2; unclear D gene. Trimming took 1 base from V and 7 from J, leaving 11 bases between them. Per germline, CDR1 SGHKS and CDR2 YYEKEE (reference sequence). There are 13 residues in the CDR3.